The entry that follows covers one TCR beta chain sequence. Its binding antigen is unknown. The sample holds no much larger clone one base away, and base qualities are not on file. The data belong to a study of cytomegalovirus exposure and HLA in healthy donors listed by TCRdb under 2017. Background on the whole study: According to an earlier analysis of 587 of the donors, about 180 million T cells yielded approximately 120 million unique TCR beta sequences and about 300 Gb of sequence data. An early release covering 500 to 750 HLA-typed donors comprised about 300 gigabases of sequencing data and roughly 85 million unique TCR sequences. Of the roughly 400 genotyped donors, approximately 80% were placed in the genetic ancestry cluster associated with self-reported Caucasian donors. The study was designed to test whether signatures of past pathogen exposure could be identified by cataloging public T cell receptors. Using immunosequencing, the study profiled T cell repertoires from about 650 subjects and related those repertoires to cytomegalovirus serostatus. Besides the first cohort of hundreds of subjects, a separate validation cohort made up of roughly 130 different subjects was used. To predict cytomegalovirus infection status, the study brought together high-throughput TCR immunosequencing, statistical association of individual TCRs with disease status, and machine learning. A later analysis re-analyzed previously published TCR beta repertoires from about 600 donors and added high-resolution HLA genotyping to study TCR occurrence patterns. The later analysis used no new phenotypic data to find candidate immune exposures, relying instead on TCR beta sequences and their occurrence across donors. An earlier analysis of fewer than 700 of the donors applied high-throughput TCR beta sequencing to assess whether each TCR beta V gene segment acted as functional or pseudogenic. Donor age, sex, ethnicity and CMV serostatus were collected together with the repertoire data. A later genetic analysis took genome-wide SNP genotypes for about 65% of the 666 donors and used that subset as a discovery cohort. All discovery cohort repertoires had been generated on a single sequencing platform. HLA typing included class I and class II loci at four-digit resolution. The number of typed donors differed by locus: about 620-640 for A, B, C, DRB1 and DQB1; approximately 530 for DQA1; approximately 600 for DPA1; and about 450 for DPB1. Roughly 5 DR-DQ haplotypes were handled as single units for association and clustering, since linkage in the cohort was strong. On average, over 200,000 unique TCR beta nucleotide sequences were sequenced per donor among more than 350 genotyped donors of the cohort, with 15% to 20% of those sequences being non-productive. Here is what the overall study found, with its caveats: A further reported finding was that TCR beta sequences accurately predicted the HLA-A and HLA-B alleles for most subjects in the first cohort. While some public TCRs were present in many individuals, most TCR sequences turned up only very rarely across donors. A total of about 150 TCR beta chains were listed by the study as associated with cytomegalovirus. In vitro tests confirmed that a few of the cytomegalovirus-associated TCR beta chains recognize cytomegalovirus antigens. Sequencing depth was assumed to be roughly uniform across donors in the presence/absence analyses, though that assumption may not hold. According to the authors, the approach could potentially be generalized to other disease states and immunological phenotypes. The earlier analysis of around 600 of the donors excluded approximately 15 rarely observed V segments, including chromosome 9 orphons, because counts were too low. The only immune exposure information available for the cohort was CMV serostatus. A cluster of highly shared sequence variants was judged likely to represent a technical artifact of the sequencing pipeline. In both the original and validation cohorts, the classifier was reported to diagnose cytomegalovirus status with high specificity and sensitivity. A later analysis found that HLA-associated TCR beta chains were more clonally expanded and had lower generation probabilities than equally common non-associated chains. At a false discovery rate of 0.05, a later analysis linked 16,000 or so TCR beta sequences to specific HLA alleles. Compared with the approximately 710-donor mean, donors in an Asian-associated ancestry cluster had fewer N-insertions in productive TCRs, according to a later genetic analysis. The cohort was sequenced for TCR beta chains only, and without alpha or paired-chain data the features that could be detected were limited. When HLA alleles, especially DR and DQ, strongly co-occurred, TCR associations were difficult to assign to individual alleles. A later analysis found that TCR association rates varied across HLA loci, with DRB1 alleles showing the most associated TCRs and HLA-C alleles the fewest. In a later genetic analysis, a missense DCLRE1C variant was associated with V-gene and J-gene trimming of TCR beta chains, and the association was replicated in an independent cohort. Broadly in line with IMGT annotations, most TCR beta V segments showed up in productive rearrangements about 87% or about 30% of the time in an earlier analysis of 450 to 600 of the donors. A later analysis found that most CMV-associated TCR beta chains appeared HLA-restricted, with HLA associations seemingly driven largely by CMV exposure. A later analysis reported that several top co-occurrence clusters appeared linked to parvovirus B19, influenza, CMV and Epstein-Barr virus. Some IMGT-functional V segments, including TRBV6-2 and TRBV6-3, could not be told apart with the 87-base-pair reads, so those segments were excluded. HLA typing was unavailable for some donors at each locus, so association tests used only the typed subset. Correlated functional status among segregating V segments might be attributable to linkage disequilibrium, but an unknown experimental factor could not be ruled out.

Receptors were amplified or captured by the immunoSEQ multiplex PCR assay. A mixture of 60 forward primers for TCR Vbeta segments and 13 reverse primers for TCR Jbeta segments was used in the multiplex PCR. Amplification of the CDR3 region of rearranged TCR beta genes was performed with a multiplex PCR assay on genomic DNA. Amplified TCR beta libraries were sequenced as 87-base-pair reads on the Illumina HiSeq System. The original methods were these. Across the 500 to 750 repertoires, a later analysis counted roughly 84 million unique TCR beta chains, roughly 11 million of which were shared by at least two donors. To remove PCR and sequencing errors, raw reads were error-corrected and collapsed into unique sequences using a nearest-neighbor algorithm that merged closely related sequences. To assign V, D and J gene segments, CDR3 sequences were aligned to IMGT reference sequences. For a sequence to be retained, at least a six-nucleotide match to both a V gene segment and a J gene segment was required. Rearrangements were classified as productive when the CDR3 lacked stop codons and remained in frame with V and J, and all other rearrangements were classified as non-productive. Following IMGT convention, CDR3 was defined as the stretch from the second conserved V-encoded cysteine up to the conserved J-encoded phenylalanine. The earlier analysis of some 540 of the donors excluded any sequence lacking an unambiguous match to a single V gene segment. In an earlier analysis of approximately 560 of the donors, a V segment was called functional when productive rearrangements were above 56.7%, and segregating when the standard deviation between donors exceeded 5%. To diagnose cytomegalovirus status from the catalog of TCR beta chain sequences, a statistical classification framework was built. A later analysis assigned V and J genes by comparing TCR nucleotide sequences with IMGT/GENE-DB human TR gene sequences. A later analysis assigned CDR3 sequences and most-parsimonious VDJ recombination scenarios with the TCRdist pipeline. In a later analysis, each TCR beta chain was defined by its CDR3 amino acid sequence together with its V-gene family, and reads lacking a unique V-gene family were excluded. As a way to deal with suspected cross-contamination and a sequencing artifact, a later analysis dropped approximately 570 nucleotide sequences that were highly shared and had low generation probability. In a later analysis, a clonal expansion index was calculated for each public chain from normalized within-repertoire ranks of inferred template counts. A later analysis computed generation probabilities with a VDJ recombination model fitted to out-of-frame rearrangements, and checked the results against IGoR. Hypergeometric tests were used in a later analysis to score TCR-TCR, TCR-HLA and TCR-CMV co-occurrence, with a repertoire-size bias correction applied to the TCR pairs. In a later analysis, false discovery rates were estimated by permuting HLA or CMV assignments 20 times. A later analysis grouped co-occurring TCRs with DBSCAN, adding TCRdist sequence similarity when clustering within HLA-allele-positive subsets. Co-occurrence clustering excluded repertoires with fewer than 30,000 or more than 120,000 public chains, plus five with anomalous nucleotide sharing. Entries here come from immuneACCESS through TCRdb and include only in-frame sequences with V and J called. Some clones fail to appear in such tables; in the studies checked, an unresolved V gene covers under half of the shortfall, and the cause of the remainder is unknown. V, J and clone size are taken as reported in that table, and D and trimming were inferred from the DNA itself. Counted in this sample were about 170,000 clones; 82% of them appeared once. The ten largest clones add up to around 1.5% of the sample.

The cohort comprised under 700 healthy bone marrow donors. All cohort members were sampled while nominally healthy, although unrecorded immune exposures were likely present. The donor tested CMV seronegative, placing the donor among the approximately 360 seronegative members of the cohort. Each donor provided a peripheral blood sample, and peripheral blood mononuclear cells were used for TCR beta sequencing. Genomic DNA extraction from the blood cell samples was performed with the Qiagen DNeasy Blood Extraction Kit. The germline V gene provides CDR1 SGHDT and CDR2 YYEEEE. The CDR3 has 14 amino acids, counting the end cysteine and phenylalanine. Just the 42-base CDR3 DNA is kept, in frame starting at base 1. Germline trimming amounts to 4 bases on V and 4 bases on J, with 7 as the count of junction bases outside the gene matches.

The V gene is TRBV5-6 and the J gene is TRBJ2-7; 8 of the junction bases match TRBD1. Material: PBMCs. This TCR derives from a male donor in good health and CMV-seronegative. The bases read TGTGCCAGCAGCGCGGACAGGGTGTTTTACGAGCAGTACTTC. This translates into CASSADRVFYEQYF. Full variable domain (CDR3 extended with the reference TRBV5-6 and TRBJ2-7 proteins): DAGVTQSPTHLIKTRGQQVTLRCSPKSGHDTVSWYQQALGQGPQFIFQYYEEEERQRGNFPDRFSGHQFPNYSSELNVNALLLGDSALYLCASSADRVFYEQYFGPGTRLTVT.